This TCR beta chain was captured in a study of blood T cells in healthy people across ages. A J-beta primer mix and a sample-barcoded 5' primer were used in a second PCR of about 7 to 12 cycles. MiXCR, applied by TCRdb to the 5' RACE reads, yields one record per CDR3 protein. Here the sample spans over 1,300,000 distinct CDR3 sequences, roughly 60% being singletons. Trimming cost V 9 bases and J 4 bases; bases outside gene matches: 9. Germline CDR1 reads MNHNY; CDR2 reads SVGAGI (reference sequence). The CDR3 runs 14 residues. To note about this clonotype: Its antigen is undetermined.

Notes on the study in general: In the absence of known donor CMV status, changes in expanded clonotypes were possibly confounded.

Sequencing used blood. The rearrangement uses TRBV6-6 and TRBJ2-3; 8 positions agree with TRBD2. The sequence was collected from a man aged 18 to 29 in good health. In DNA form, the CDR3 reads TGTGCCAGTACAGCGGCGGGGGGCCCAGATACGCAGTATTTT. Encoded protein: CASTAAGGPDTQYF.